These T cell receptor beta chains were read from a single sample in a study of monozygotic twins with cystic fibrosis. Profiling relied on immunoSEQ multiplex PCR, and the TCRdb table lists in-frame clones only, not all of them. Counted here are about 20,000 clones, approximately 96% occurring once; the ten biggest clones make up more than 1.5%. Input material: blood. Receptors originate from a woman aged 25-40 years with cystic fibrosis. The CDR3 runs from the conserved cysteine through the conserved F or W. A D gene is named only where the DNA matches it firmly. Some rows mark clone size as missing; the rest say once, few, many or name a class of expanded clone.

clone_size: -; v_call: TRBV6-5; d_call: -; j_call: TRBJ2-3; cdr3_aa: CASSPTDFFTDTQYF; cdr3_nt: TGTGCCAGCAGTCCTACGGACTTCTTCACAGATACGCAGTATTTT
clone_size: -; v_call: TRBV19; d_call: TRBD1; j_call: TRBJ1-4; cdr3_aa: CASSRGTGVEKLFF; cdr3_nt: TGTGCCAGTAGTAGAGGGACAGGGGTTGAAAAACTGTTTTTT
clone_size: once; v_call: TRBV6-1; d_call: TRBD1; j_call: TRBJ1-1; cdr3_aa: CASSESGTVNTEAFF; cdr3_nt: TGTGCCAGCAGTGAGTCCGGGACAGTGAACACTGAAGCTTTCTTT
clone_size: -; v_call: TRBV7-9; d_call: -; j_call: TRBJ2-1; cdr3_aa: CASSYRETRSDEQFF; cdr3_nt: TGTGCCAGCAGCTATCGGGAGACTAGGTCTGATGAGCAGTTCTTC
clone_size: once; v_call: TRBV7-6; d_call: TRBD1; j_call: TRBJ2-3; cdr3_aa: CASSLVGQGARDTQYF; cdr3_nt: TGTGCCAGCAGCTTAGTGGGGCAGGGGGCGCGTGATACGCAGTATTTT
clone_size: -; v_call: TRBV6-1; d_call: -; j_call: TRBJ1-6; cdr3_aa: CASSFLRQNNSPLHF; cdr3_nt: TGTGCCAGCAGTTTCCTAAGACAGAATAATTCACCCCTCCACTTT
clone_size: -; v_call: TRBV2; d_call: -; j_call: TRBJ2-3; cdr3_aa: CASSVFRGADTQYF; cdr3_nt: TGTGCCAGCAGTGTTTTTAGGGGGGCAGATACGCAGTATTTT
clone_size: -; v_call: TRBV2; d_call: TRBD1; j_call: TRBJ2-7; cdr3_aa: CASRGQALTYEQYF; cdr3_nt: TGTGCCAGCCGGGGACAGGCTTTGACCTACGAGCAGTACTTC
clone_size: -; v_call: TRBV6-5; d_call: TRBD1; j_call: TRBJ2-7; cdr3_aa: CASSQHRDRGQEQYF; cdr3_nt: TGTGCCAGCAGTCAACACCGGGACAGGGGGCAGGAGCAGTACTTC
clone_size: -; v_call: TRBV5-1; d_call: -; j_call: TRBJ1-4; cdr3_aa: CASRRSPQTTNEKLFF; cdr3_nt: TGCGCCAGCAGAAGGAGCCCCCAAACAACTAATGAAAAACTGTTTTTT
clone_size: -; v_call: TRBV11-2; d_call: -; j_call: TRBJ1-1; cdr3_aa: CASSLVSTEAFF; cdr3_nt: TGTGCCAGCAGCTTAGTTTCCACTGAAGCTTTCTTT
clone_size: -; v_call: TRBV7-6; d_call: -; j_call: TRBJ2-7; cdr3_aa: CASSSTGASSYEQYF; cdr3_nt: TGTGCCAGCAGCTCAACAGGCGCTAGCTCCTACGAGCAGTACTTC
clone_size: few; v_call: TRBV5-5; d_call: -; j_call: TRBJ1-5; cdr3_aa: CASSGLGGSNQPQHF; cdr3_nt: TGTGCCAGCAGCGGCCTCGGGGGGAGCAATCAGCCCCAGCATTTT
clone_size: few; v_call: TRBV6-4; d_call: -; j_call: TRBJ1-6; cdr3_aa: CASSDSRNSPLHF; cdr3_nt: TGTGCCAGCAGTGACTCGCGGAATTCACCCCTCCACTTT
clone_size: once; v_call: TRBV2; d_call: -; j_call: TRBJ2-1; cdr3_aa: CASSYRAFGGEQFF; cdr3_nt: TGTGCCTCCAGCTACAGAGCCTTTGGGGGTGAGCAGTTCTTC
clone_size: -; v_call: TRBV4-1; d_call: -; j_call: TRBJ2-7; cdr3_aa: CASSQDLGRAYEQYF; cdr3_nt: TGCGCCAGCAGCCAAGATCTAGGCAGGGCCTACGAGCAGTACTTC
clone_size: -; v_call: TRBV4-1; d_call: -; j_call: TRBJ1-6; cdr3_aa: CASSQVSVVEGGTYNSPLHF; cdr3_nt: TGCGCCAGCAGCCAAGTCTCCGTAGTCGAAGGGGGAACCTATAATTCACCCCTCCACTTT
clone_size: -; v_call: TRBV7-9; d_call: TRBD2; j_call: TRBJ2-5; cdr3_aa: CASSLRGLAVFQETQYF; cdr3_nt: TGTGCCAGCAGCTTAAGGGGACTAGCGGTGTTCCAAGAGACCCAGTACTTC
clone_size: -; v_call: TRBV21-1; d_call: -; j_call: TRBJ2-3; cdr3_aa: CASSNGGPPSTDTQYF; cdr3_nt: TGTGCCAGCAGTAACGGCGGCCCTCCAAGCACAGATACGCAGTATTTT
clone_size: -; v_call: TRBV29-1; d_call: -; j_call: TRBJ1-2; cdr3_aa: CSVWPIQGGDGYTF; cdr3_nt: TGCAGCGTTTGGCCCATACAGGGAGGCGATGGCTACACCTTC
clone_size: -; v_call: TRBV30; d_call: TRBD1; j_call: TRBJ2-2; cdr3_aa: CAWTDRDGELFF; cdr3_nt: TGTGCCTGGACGGACAGGGACGGGGAGCTGTTTTTT
clone_size: -; v_call: TRBV6-7; d_call: TRBD1; j_call: TRBJ2-1; cdr3_aa: CASSYYQAGTGIYNEQFF; cdr3_nt: TGTGCCAGCAGTTACTACCAAGCCGGGACAGGGATTTACAATGAGCAGTTCTTC
clone_size: -; v_call: TRBV5-1; d_call: -; j_call: TRBJ1-2; cdr3_aa: CASSLDYPGSSYNYGYTF; cdr3_nt: TGCGCCAGCAGCTTGGACTATCCGGGGAGCAGCTATAACTATGGCTACACCTTC
clone_size: -; v_call: TRBV5-1; d_call: TRBD1; j_call: TRBJ1-2; cdr3_aa: CASSWTQGRGYGYTF; cdr3_nt: TGCGCCAGCAGCTGGACACAGGGGAGGGGGTATGGCTACACCTTC
clone_size: -; v_call: TRBV2; d_call: -; j_call: TRBJ1-5; cdr3_aa: CASSEAQGTNQPQHF; cdr3_nt: TGTGCCAGCAGTGAGGCTCAGGGGACGAATCAGCCCCAGCATTTT
clone_size: -; v_call: TRBV10-2; d_call: TRBD1; j_call: TRBJ1-1; cdr3_aa: CASSEDRGWTEAFF; cdr3_nt: TGCGCCAGCAGTGAGGACAGGGGGTGGACTGAAGCTTTCTTT
clone_size: -; v_call: TRBV15; d_call: -; j_call: TRBJ2-7; cdr3_aa: CATSRAGRYEQYF; cdr3_nt: TGTGCCACCAGCAGAGCTGGTCGCTACGAGCAGTACTTC
clone_size: -; v_call: TRBV2; d_call: -; j_call: TRBJ1-2; cdr3_aa: CASSDRDGANYGYTF; cdr3_nt: TGTGCCAGCAGTGACCGGGACGGTGCTAACTATGGCTACACCTTC
clone_size: -; v_call: TRBV5-8; d_call: -; j_call: TRBJ2-3; cdr3_aa: CASSIQGGLTDTQYF; cdr3_nt: TGTGCCAGCAGCATACAGGGCGGTTTGACAGATACGCAGTATTTT
clone_size: -; v_call: TRBV2; d_call: TRBD1; j_call: TRBJ1-4; cdr3_aa: CASSRDRGINEKLFF; cdr3_nt: TGTGCCAGCAGTCGGGACAGGGGGATTAATGAAAAACTGTTTTTT
clone_size: -; v_call: TRBV4-1; d_call: TRBD1; j_call: TRBJ2-1; cdr3_aa: CASSQDIRDRMYKEQFF; cdr3_nt: TGCGCCAGCAGCCAAGATATAAGGGACAGGATGTACAAGGAGCAGTTCTTC
clone_size: -; v_call: TRBV10-1; d_call: -; j_call: TRBJ2-1; cdr3_aa: CASSEVGGLFPRFF; cdr3_nt: TGCGCCAGCAGTGAGGTGGGGGGCCTCTTCCCTCGGTTCTTC
clone_size: -; v_call: TRBV4-1; d_call: -; j_call: TRBJ1-3; cdr3_aa: CASSQAGNSGNTIYF; cdr3_nt: TGCGCCAGCAGCCAAGCTGGAAACTCTGGAAACACCATATATTTT
clone_size: -; v_call: TRBV7-2; d_call: -; j_call: TRBJ1-2; cdr3_aa: CASSYREGIDYGYTF; cdr3_nt: TGTGCCAGCAGCTACAGGGAGGGTATAGACTATGGCTACACCTTC
clone_size: -; v_call: TRBV5-5; d_call: -; j_call: TRBJ2-7; cdr3_aa: CASSLAQGYEQYF; cdr3_nt: TGTGCCAGCAGCTTGGCACAGGGCTACGAGCAGTACTTC
clone_size: -; v_call: TRBV10-3; d_call: -; j_call: TRBJ1-2; cdr3_aa: CAISEPGRNIYGYTF; cdr3_nt: TGTGCCATCAGTGAACCCGGACGGAATATCTATGGCTACACCTTC
clone_size: -; v_call: TRBV5-6; d_call: TRBD2; j_call: TRBJ2-2; cdr3_aa: CASSPTSGGYLNTGELFF; cdr3_nt: TGTGCCAGCAGCCCGACTAGCGGGGGATACTTGAACACCGGGGAGCTGTTTTTT
clone_size: -; v_call: TRBV2; d_call: -; j_call: TRBJ1-1; cdr3_aa: CASLRGAEAFF; cdr3_nt: TGTGCCAGCTTAAGGGGCGCTGAAGCTTTCTTT
clone_size: -; v_call: TRBV5-6; d_call: -; j_call: TRBJ2-7; cdr3_aa: CASSLGSRGSYEQYF; cdr3_nt: TGTGCCAGCAGCTTGGGGTCCAGGGGATCCTACGAGCAGTACTTC
clone_size: once; v_call: TRBV11-2; d_call: -; j_call: TRBJ2-1; cdr3_aa: CASSSDLPNEQFF; cdr3_nt: TGTGCCAGCAGCTCCGACTTACCCAATGAGCAGTTCTTC
clone_size: -; v_call: TRBV29-1; d_call: -; j_call: TRBJ1-1; cdr3_aa: CSVAGLLVPEAFF; cdr3_nt: TGCAGCGTGGCTGGGTTGTTGGTGCCTGAAGCTTTCTTT
clone_size: -; v_call: TRBV29-1; d_call: -; j_call: TRBJ2-5; cdr3_aa: CSVVAVYQETQYF; cdr3_nt: TGCAGCGTTGTAGCGGTGTACCAAGAGACCCAGTACTTC
clone_size: -; v_call: TRBV4-3; d_call: -; j_call: TRBJ2-3; cdr3_aa: CASSQDRLARAADTQYF; cdr3_nt: TGCGCCAGCAGCCAAGATCGGTTGGCGCGGGCCGCAGATACGCAGTATTTT
clone_size: -; v_call: TRBV6-5; d_call: -; j_call: TRBJ2-3; cdr3_aa: CASSWGTDTQYF; cdr3_nt: TGTGCCAGCAGTTGGGGGACAGATACGCAGTATTTT
clone_size: -; v_call: TRBV5-1; d_call: -; j_call: TRBJ1-1; cdr3_aa: CASSLVGERTFF; cdr3_nt: TGCGCCAGCAGCTTGGTTGGGGAGAGAACTTTCTTT
clone_size: -; v_call: TRBV27; d_call: TRBD1; j_call: TRBJ1-1; cdr3_aa: CANGQDLSLNTEAFF; cdr3_nt: TGTGCAAACGGACAGGACTTATCTTTGAACACTGAAGCTTTCTTT